The rows below give T cell receptor beta chains drawn from one sample of a study of OX40 agonist ivuxolimab in advanced cancers. Profiling relied on immunoSEQ multiplex PCR, and the TCRdb table lists in-frame clones only, not all of them. The data hold 75,000 to 90,000 clones, with around 85% observed a single time. Source: CD4+ or CD8+ T cells sorted from blood, taken in a trial of the OX40 agonist ivuxolimab. These receptors came from an adult with an advanced solid tumor such as melanoma, head and neck, liver or kidney cancer. Both conserved end residues are part of each CDR3.

v_call: TRBV2; j_call: TRBJ1-6; cdr3_aa: CASRQAGLRPLHF
v_call: TRBV4-1; j_call: TRBJ1-3; cdr3_aa: CASSPTGASGNTIYF
v_call: TRBV7-2; j_call: TRBJ2-1; cdr3_aa: CASSLVSSRGLEIYEQFF
v_call: TRBV18; j_call: TRBJ1-1; cdr3_aa: CASSPETGGWTEAFF
v_call: TRBV7-6; j_call: TRBJ1-4; cdr3_aa: CASSFIQGVDEKLFF
v_call: TRBV23-1; j_call: TRBJ1-2; cdr3_aa: CASSQGGQTNYGYTF
v_call: TRBV6-1; j_call: TRBJ2-2; cdr3_aa: CASSPTGGDGELFF
v_call: TRBV2; j_call: TRBJ1-4; cdr3_aa: CASRPTGTGYEKLFF
v_call: TRBV21-1; j_call: TRBJ2-3; cdr3_aa: CASSKKGRGRGHGLDTQYF
v_call: TRBV28; j_call: TRBJ1-1; cdr3_aa: CASSLDGNTEAFF
v_call: TRBV10-1; j_call: TRBJ2-1; cdr3_aa: CASSESVSYNEQFF
v_call: TRBV7-9; j_call: TRBJ2-3; cdr3_aa: CASSVIRAHSTDTQYF
v_call: TRBV5-1; j_call: TRBJ1-2; cdr3_aa: CASSLQGMYGYTF
v_call: TRBV5-4; j_call: TRBJ2-4; cdr3_aa: CASSSQRQRNIQYF
v_call: TRBV30; j_call: TRBJ1-5; cdr3_aa: CAWSAPGYRGNQPQHF
v_call: TRBV7-9; j_call: TRBJ2-2; cdr3_aa: CASTQTGANTGELFF
v_call: TRBV28; j_call: TRBJ1-5; cdr3_aa: CASSGQGYQPQHF
v_call: TRBV18; j_call: TRBJ1-2; cdr3_aa: CASSPTGTYGYGYTF
v_call: TRBV18; j_call: TRBJ1-2; cdr3_aa: CASSPRQGAGYGYTF
v_call: TRBV11-3; j_call: TRBJ2-1; cdr3_aa: CASSFTWDPKSYNEQFF
v_call: TRBV19; j_call: TRBJ1-2; cdr3_aa: CASSQGVNYGYTF
v_call: TRBV19; j_call: TRBJ2-7; cdr3_aa: CASSHGQGASYEQYF
v_call: TRBV30; j_call: TRBJ1-1; cdr3_aa: CAWQTSGDRGTLFEAFF
v_call: TRBV15; j_call: TRBJ2-7; cdr3_aa: CATSSRLAGQLYEQYF
v_call: TRBV19; j_call: TRBJ2-2; cdr3_aa: CATTTGYTGELFF
v_call: TRBV5-4; j_call: TRBJ2-1; cdr3_aa: CASSPGGSYNEQFF
v_call: TRBV2; j_call: TRBJ1-4; cdr3_aa: CASSAILGATGEKLFF
v_call: TRBV6-5; j_call: TRBJ1-5; cdr3_aa: CASRGTGGRTGPQHF
v_call: TRBV7-2; j_call: TRBJ1-5; cdr3_aa: CASSLRAGREPQHF
v_call: TRBV9; j_call: TRBJ1-5; cdr3_aa: CASSVYPTGEQPQHF
v_call: TRBV7-9; j_call: TRBJ2-1; cdr3_aa: CASSFLVNSYNEQFF
v_call: TRBV25-1; j_call: TRBJ2-2; cdr3_aa: CASSERGAGTGELFF
v_call: TRBV7-9; j_call: TRBJ2-1; cdr3_aa: CASGVASAIYNEQFF
v_call: TRBV5-1; j_call: TRBJ1-6; cdr3_aa: CASSPRRAGENSPLHF
v_call: TRBV9; j_call: TRBJ2-7; cdr3_aa: CASSREGLAGVEQYF
v_call: TRBV7-2; j_call: TRBJ2-4; cdr3_aa: CASSLVEAKNIQYF
v_call: TRBV7-3; j_call: TRBJ2-2; cdr3_aa: CASSLMENTGELFF